The next 18 T cell receptor beta chains were all read from a single sample in a study of cytotoxic CD8 clonotypes in ibrutinib-treated CLL. Sequenced by immunoSEQ multiplex PCR; TCRdb stores in-frame clones only, minus some. The data contain some 300,000 clones, 80% of them singletons. Sequenced material: PBMCs, taken before ibrutinib treatment. These receptors all stem from a human donor with chronic lymphocytic leukemia.

This chain uses TRBV4-3 with TRBJ2-1; 8 nucleotides line up with TRBD2. The junction had 8 bases not matched to a gene; V was cut back by 0 bases and J by 7 bases. CDR1 is LGHNA, CDR2 YSLEER, per germline. CDR3 size: 16 residues. CDR3 in DNA: TGCGCCAGCAGCCAAGAACTAGCGGCCCGGTTAAATGAGCAGTTCTTC. Protein: CASSQELAARLNEQFF.

J is TRBJ1-3 and V is TRBV18, with no clear D. The CDR3 is made up of 16 amino acids. Per germline, CDR1 KGHSH and CDR2 LQKENI. V lost 5 bases to trimming and J lost 1 base, with 15 bases between them. In DNA form, the CDR3 reads TGTGCCAGCTCAGGATTCGCCTTTTTGTCTGGAAACACCATATATTTT. As protein: CASSGFAFLSGNTIYF.

The rearrangement uses TRBV15 and TRBJ2-3, with D maybe TRBD1 (6 bases). The length of the CDR3 is 15 residues. Trimming stripped 0 bases from V and 1 base from J, with 8 bases between. CDR1 is LNHNV and CDR2 is YYDKDF in the germline V gene (reference sequence). CDR3 region: CATSRDPGGTDTQYF. The CDR3, as DNA: TGTGCCACCAGCAGAGATCCAGGGGGCACAGATACGCAGTATTTT.

CDR3 nucleotides: TGTGCCTGGAGTATAGGGGCAGCCGGCTACGAGCAGTACTTC. Translation: CAWSIGAAGYEQYF. This chain uses TRBV30 with TRBJ2-7, with D possibly matching TRBD1 (5 bases). Germline CDR1 GTSNPN, CDR2 SVGIG (reference sequence). CDR3 length: 14 residues. Trimming stripped 2 bases from V and 3 bases from J, with 14 bases between.

This clone was seen just once. This rearrangement joins TRBV30 to TRBJ1-1, with TRBD1 matching over 8 bases. This CDR3 is built from 16 residues. With V trimmed by 3 bases and J by 2 bases, 11 bases remained unmatched. Germline lookup yields CDR1 GTSNPN and CDR2 SVGIG (reference sequence). In nucleotides, the CDR3 is TGTGCCTGGAGGAACCTCTCGGGACAGGACAACACTGAAGCTTTCTTT. Its protein product is CAWRNLSGQDNTEAFF.

This clone turned up a few times. The V and J genes are TRBV11-2 and TRBJ1-3, with a possible D match to TRBD1 (5 bases). Trimming shortened V by 6 bases and J by 8 bases, and 8 bases separated the two germline ends. The CDR3 covers 11 residues. The V gene's germline CDR1 is SGHAT and CDR2 FQNNGV. The CDR3 loop reads CASRSRDTIYF. As DNA, the CDR3 is TGTGCCAGCAGGTCCAGGGACACCATATATTTT.

In this sample, this clone turned up once. The CDR3 sequence is CASSYRSRGSGETQYF. The CDR3 DNA is TGTGCCAGCAGTTACAGGTCGCGCGGGAGTGGGGAGACCCAGTACTTC. The genes are TRBV6-5 and TRBJ2-5; TRBD2 agrees at 7 bases. Looked up from germline, CDR1 is MNHEY and CDR2 is SVGAGI. J gave up 5 bases and V 2 bases, and 11 bases lay outside the gene matches. The CDR3 contains 16 residues.

This chain uses TRBV19 with TRBJ2-6; D uncertain. Germline-derived CDR1 and CDR2 are LNHDA and SQIVND (reference sequence). The ends were cut back, 7 bases at V and 4 bases at J, with 11 bases in the middle. The CDR3 has 14 residues. CDR3 coding DNA: TGTGCCAGTACTGACCGGGCGGGGGCCAACGTCCTGACTTTC. As protein: CASTDRAGANVLTF.

The chain carries TRBV6-5 and TRBJ2-2, with 10 bases identical to TRBD2. The CDR3 runs to 16 residues. Germline CDR1 MNHEY, CDR2 SVGAGI. The V and J ends lost 0 bases and 7 bases, in that order; junction bases with no gene match: 5. The CDR3, as DNA: TGTGCCAGCAGTTACTCGAGCGGGAGGGTGAACGGGGAGCTGTTTTTT. This sequence encodes CASSYSSGRVNGELFF.

The rearrangement links TRBV5-1 to TRBJ2-7; TRBD2 is a possible D gene (6 bases). The CDR3 is 15 residues long. Trimming cost V 6 bases and J 2 bases, with 18 bases left between them. The germline V gene has CDR1 SGHRS and CDR2 YFSETQ. Written as DNA, the CDR3 is TGCGCCAGCAAAAAGGAGGGGTTCTTAACCTACGAGCAGTACTTC. Its translation is CASKKEGFLTYEQYF.

The chain links TRBV6-5 to TRBJ2-1; 11 positions agree with TRBD1. V lost 7 bases, J lost 8 bases, and 7 bases stayed unmatched. The CDR3 is made up of 14 amino acids. In germline, CDR1 is MNHEY, CDR2 SVGAGI. CDR3 coding DNA: TGTGCCAGCAAAAACGGACAGGGGGCGGATGAGCAGTTCTTC. Residues: CASKNGQGADEQFF.

The J gene is TRBJ2-1, the V gene TRBV9; tentative D call: TRBD2 (5 bases). V lost 1 base and J 2 bases, leaving 10 bases between the germline ends. The CDR3 has 15 residues. CDR1 SGDLS and CDR2 YYNGEE come from the germline V gene. The CDR3 bases are TGTGCCAGCAGCGTATCTTCCGGGACCTACAATGAGCAGTTCTTC. Its protein product is CASSVSSGTYNEQFF.

The chain is built from TRBV10-1 and TRBJ2-1; D perhaps matches TRBD1 (5 bases). Germline CDR1 WNHNN, CDR2 SYGVQD (reference sequence). V shed 6 bases and J shed 0 bases, with 12 bases lying between them. The length of the CDR3 is 15 residues. Here the CDR3 reads CASRDQGGSYNEQFF. CDR3 nucleotides: TGCGCCAGCAGAGATCAGGGTGGCTCCTACAATGAGCAGTTCTTC.

This sequence joins TRBV6-1 and TRBJ1-2; the D gene is possibly TRBD1 (5 bases). Germline lookup yields CDR1 MNHNS and CDR2 SASEGT. This CDR3 comprises 17 residues. Trimming took 2 bases from V and 5 from J, leaving 21 bases between them. For the CDR3, the DNA is TGTGCCAGCAGTGAATACGCTAGGACACCGACCCAATATGGCTACACCTTC. This sequence encodes CASSEYARTPTQYGYTF.

This clone was counted a few times. The genes are TRBV30 and TRBJ1-5; D is uncertain. The CDR3 is made up of 13 amino acids. Germline V gives CDR1 GTSNPN, CDR2 SVGIG (reference sequence). Trimming cost V 1 base and J 5 bases, with 9 bases left between them. The CDR3 loop is CAWSDRRYQPQHF. The CDR3 DNA reads TGTGCCTGGAGTGACCGGCGTTATCAGCCCCAGCATTTT.

The V call is TRBV4-2, the J call TRBJ2-3; D call uncertain. Trimming shortened V by 1 base and J by 6 bases, and 11 bases separated the two germline ends. The CDR3 is made up of 14 amino acids. Germline CDR1 LGHNA, CDR2 YNFKEQ. The CDR3 nucleotides read TGTGCCAGCAGCCAAGCCGTTACCCGTGATACGCAGTATTTT. As protein: CASSQAVTRDTQYF.

The chain links TRBV4-2 to TRBJ2-5, with TRBD2 matching over 11 bases. Germline-derived CDR1 and CDR2 are LGHNA and YNFKEQ. V shed 4 bases and J 5 bases; nucleotides not matched to a gene: 15. This CDR3 has 18 amino acids. The CDR3 loop reads CASSPSLLAGGGRETQYF. DNA of the CDR3: TGTGCCAGCAGCCCCTCCCTGCTAGCGGGAGGCGGGAGGGAGACCCAGTACTTC.

This chain connects TRBV15 to TRBJ2-2; D uncertain. Between the trimmed V and J ends, which lost 0 bases and 8 bases, there was a span of 10 bases. The CDR3 spans 14 residues. Germline V lookup: CDR1 LNHNV, CDR2 YYDKDF (reference sequence). The CDR3 region has the DNA TGTGCCACCAGCAGAGATGCGGTTGCGGGGGAGCTGTTTTTT. Translating it yields CATSRDAVAGELFF. The full variable domain, with the rest looked up from reference TRBV15 and TRBJ2-2, is DAMVIQNPRYQVTQFGKPVTLSCSQTLNHNVMYWYQQKSSQAPKLLFHYYDKDFNNEADTPDNFQSRRPNTSFCFLDIRSPGLGDTAMYLCATSRDAVAGELFFGEGSRLTVL.